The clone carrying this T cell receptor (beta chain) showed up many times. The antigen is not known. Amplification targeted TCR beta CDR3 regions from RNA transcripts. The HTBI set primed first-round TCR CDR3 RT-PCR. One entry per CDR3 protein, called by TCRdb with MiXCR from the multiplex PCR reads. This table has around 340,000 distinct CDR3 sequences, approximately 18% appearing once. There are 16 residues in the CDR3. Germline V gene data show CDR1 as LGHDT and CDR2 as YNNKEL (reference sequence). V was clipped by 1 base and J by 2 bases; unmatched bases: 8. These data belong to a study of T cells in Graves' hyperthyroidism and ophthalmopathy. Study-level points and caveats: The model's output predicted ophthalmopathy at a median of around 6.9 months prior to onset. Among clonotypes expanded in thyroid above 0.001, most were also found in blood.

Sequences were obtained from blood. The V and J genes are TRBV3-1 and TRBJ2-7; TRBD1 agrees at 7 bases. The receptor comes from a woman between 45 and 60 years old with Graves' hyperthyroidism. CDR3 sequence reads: CASSQGSKGATYEQYV. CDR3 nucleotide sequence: TGTGCCAGCAGCCAAGGCTCCAAGGGGGCTACCTACGAGCAGTACGTC.